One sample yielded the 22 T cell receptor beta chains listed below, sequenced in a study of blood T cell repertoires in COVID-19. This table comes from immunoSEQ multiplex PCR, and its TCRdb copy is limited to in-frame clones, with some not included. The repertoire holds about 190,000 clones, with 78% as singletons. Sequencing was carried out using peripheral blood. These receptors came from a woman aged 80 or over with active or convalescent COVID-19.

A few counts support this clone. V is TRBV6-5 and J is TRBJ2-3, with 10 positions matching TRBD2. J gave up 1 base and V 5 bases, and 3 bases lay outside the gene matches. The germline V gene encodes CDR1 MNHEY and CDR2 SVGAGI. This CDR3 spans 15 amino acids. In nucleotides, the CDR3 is TGTGCCAGCAGTATTACTAGCGGGGGCACAGATACGCAGTATTTT. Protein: CASSITSGGTDTQYF.

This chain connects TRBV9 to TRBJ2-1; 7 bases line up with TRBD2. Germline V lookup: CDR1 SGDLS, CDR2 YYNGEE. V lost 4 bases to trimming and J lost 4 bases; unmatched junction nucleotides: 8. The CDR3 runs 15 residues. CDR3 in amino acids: CASSPLGLEYNEQFF. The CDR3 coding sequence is TGTGCCAGCAGCCCCCTCGGACTAGAATACAATGAGCAGTTCTTC.

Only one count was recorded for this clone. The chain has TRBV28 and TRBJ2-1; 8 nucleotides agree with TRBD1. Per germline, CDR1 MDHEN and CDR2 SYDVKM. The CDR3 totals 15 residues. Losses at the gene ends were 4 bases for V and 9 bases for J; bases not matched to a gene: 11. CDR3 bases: TGTGCCAGCAGTTCCCGGGACAGGCGCCGGGGTGAGCAGTTCTTC. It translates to CASSSRDRRRGEQFF.

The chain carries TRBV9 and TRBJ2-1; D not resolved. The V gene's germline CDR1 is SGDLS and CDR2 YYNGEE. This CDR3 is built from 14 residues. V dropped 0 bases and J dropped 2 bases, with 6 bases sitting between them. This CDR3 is CASSVVQTYNEQFF. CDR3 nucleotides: TGTGCCAGCAGCGTAGTTCAAACCTACAATGAGCAGTTCTTC.

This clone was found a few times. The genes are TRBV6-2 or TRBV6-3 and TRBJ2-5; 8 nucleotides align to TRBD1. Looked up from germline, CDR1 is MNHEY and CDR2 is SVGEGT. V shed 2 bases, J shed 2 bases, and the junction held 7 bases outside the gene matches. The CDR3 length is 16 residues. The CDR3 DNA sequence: TGTGCCAGCAGTTACCCACAGGGGGTTTATCAAGAGACCCAGTACTTC. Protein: CASSYPQGVYQETQYF.

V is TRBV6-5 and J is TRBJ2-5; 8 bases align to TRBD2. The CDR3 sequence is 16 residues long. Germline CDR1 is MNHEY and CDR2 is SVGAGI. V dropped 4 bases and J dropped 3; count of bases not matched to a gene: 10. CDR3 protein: CASSFQRRGGKETQYF. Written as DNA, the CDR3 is TGTGCCAGCAGTTTCCAAAGACGCGGGGGGAAAGAGACCCAGTACTTC.

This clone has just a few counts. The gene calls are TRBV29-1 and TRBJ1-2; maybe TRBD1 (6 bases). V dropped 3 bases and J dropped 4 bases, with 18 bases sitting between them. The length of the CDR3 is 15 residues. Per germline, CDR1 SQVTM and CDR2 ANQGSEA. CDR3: CSVDAKGGGGYGYTF. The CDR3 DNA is TGCAGCGTTGACGCAAAGGGAGGGGGAGGCTATGGCTACACCTTC.

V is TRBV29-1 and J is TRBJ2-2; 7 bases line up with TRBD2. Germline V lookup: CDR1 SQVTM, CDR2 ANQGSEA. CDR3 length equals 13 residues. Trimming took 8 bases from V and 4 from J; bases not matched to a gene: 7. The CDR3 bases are TGCAGCATTGGGCGGGGGACCACCGGGGAGCTGTTTTTT. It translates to CSIGRGTTGELFF.

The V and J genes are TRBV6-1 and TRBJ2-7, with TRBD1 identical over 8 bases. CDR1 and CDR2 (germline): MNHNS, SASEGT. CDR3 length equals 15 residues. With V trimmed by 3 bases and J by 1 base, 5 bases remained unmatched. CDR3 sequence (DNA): TGTGCCAGCAGTGAGGTTAGACAGGGGTCCTACGAGCAGTACTTC. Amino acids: CASSEVRQGSYEQYF.

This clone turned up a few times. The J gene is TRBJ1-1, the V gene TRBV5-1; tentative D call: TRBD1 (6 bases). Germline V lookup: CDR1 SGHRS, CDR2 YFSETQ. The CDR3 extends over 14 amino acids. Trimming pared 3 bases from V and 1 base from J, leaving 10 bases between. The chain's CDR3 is CASSWATGNTEAFF. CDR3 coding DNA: TGCGCCAGCAGCTGGGCGACAGGGAACACTGAAGCTTTCTTT.

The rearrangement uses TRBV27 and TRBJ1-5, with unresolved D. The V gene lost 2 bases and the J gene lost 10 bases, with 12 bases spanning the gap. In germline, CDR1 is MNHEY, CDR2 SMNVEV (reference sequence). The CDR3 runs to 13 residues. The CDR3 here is CASSLRRKEPQHF. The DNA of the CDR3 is TGTGCCAGCAGTTTAAGGAGAAAGGAACCCCAGCATTTT.

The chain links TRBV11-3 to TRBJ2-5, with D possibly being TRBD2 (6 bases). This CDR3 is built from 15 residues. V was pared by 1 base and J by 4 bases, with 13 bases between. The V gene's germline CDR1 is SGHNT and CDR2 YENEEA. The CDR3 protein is CASSLGPGDAETQYF. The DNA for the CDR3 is TGTGCCAGCAGCTTAGGTCCGGGGGACGCAGAGACCCAGTACTTC.

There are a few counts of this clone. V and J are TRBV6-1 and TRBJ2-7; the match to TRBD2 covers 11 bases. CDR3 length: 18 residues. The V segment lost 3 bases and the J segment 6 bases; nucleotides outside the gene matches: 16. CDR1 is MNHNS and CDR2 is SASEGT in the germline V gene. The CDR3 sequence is CASSERLAGGLTGGEQYF. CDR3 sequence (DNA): TGTGCCAGCAGTGAGAGGCTAGCGGGGGGACTCACCGGGGGCGAGCAGTACTTC.

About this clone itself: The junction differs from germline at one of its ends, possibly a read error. The CDR3 nucleotides are TGCGCCAGCAGTGAGTCTGGACAGGGCTCCCACGAGCAGTACTTC. Translating it yields CASSESGQGSHEQYF. The rearrangement links TRBV10-1 to TRBJ2-7, with TRBD1 identical over 8 bases. CDR1 and CDR2 from the germline V gene are WNHNN and SYGVQD (reference sequence). The CDR3 extends over 15 amino acids.

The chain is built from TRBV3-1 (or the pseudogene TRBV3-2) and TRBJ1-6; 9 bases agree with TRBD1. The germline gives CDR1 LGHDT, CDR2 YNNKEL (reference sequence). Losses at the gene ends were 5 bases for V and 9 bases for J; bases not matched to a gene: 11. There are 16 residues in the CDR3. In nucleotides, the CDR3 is TGTGCCAGCAGCTCGAACCGAGGACAGGGGATTTCACCCCTCCACTTT. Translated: CASSSNRGQGISPLHF.

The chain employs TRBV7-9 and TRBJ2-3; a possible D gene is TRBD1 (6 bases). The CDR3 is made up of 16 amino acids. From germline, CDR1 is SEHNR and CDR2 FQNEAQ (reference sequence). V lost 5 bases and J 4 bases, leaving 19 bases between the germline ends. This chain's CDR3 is CASSHTGQLRADTQYF. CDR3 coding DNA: TGTGCCAGCAGCCACACGGGACAACTACGGGCAGATACGCAGTATTTT.

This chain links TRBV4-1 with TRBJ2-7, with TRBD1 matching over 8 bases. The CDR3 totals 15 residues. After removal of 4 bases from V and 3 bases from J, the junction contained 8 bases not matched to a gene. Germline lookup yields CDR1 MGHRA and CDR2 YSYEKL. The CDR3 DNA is TGCGCCAGCAGCCGCGGACAGGGAAGTTTCTACGAGCAGTACTTC. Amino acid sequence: CASSRGQGSFYEQYF.

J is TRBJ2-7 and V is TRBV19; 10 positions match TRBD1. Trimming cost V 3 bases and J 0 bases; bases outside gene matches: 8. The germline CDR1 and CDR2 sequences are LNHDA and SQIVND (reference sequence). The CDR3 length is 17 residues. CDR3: CASSIHGQGVSSYEQYF. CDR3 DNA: TGTGCCAGTAGTATCCATGGACAGGGGGTATCCTCCTACGAGCAGTACTTC. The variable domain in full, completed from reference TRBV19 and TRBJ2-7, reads DGGITQSPKYLFRKEGQNVTLSCEQNLNHDAMYWYRQDPGQGLRLIYYSQIVNDFQKGDIAEGYSVSREKKESFPLTVTSAQKNPTAFYLCASSIHGQGVSSYEQYFGPGTRLTVT.

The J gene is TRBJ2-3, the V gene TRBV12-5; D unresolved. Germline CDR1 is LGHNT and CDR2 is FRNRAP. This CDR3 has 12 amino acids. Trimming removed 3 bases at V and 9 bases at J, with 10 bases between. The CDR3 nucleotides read TGTGCTAGTGGTTTCCCCCGCGGCACGCAGTATTTT. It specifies CASGFPRGTQYF.

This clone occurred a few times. CDR3: CASTAHRDSTEAFF. The CDR3 DNA sequence: TGTGCCAGCACAGCACACCGGGACAGCACTGAAGCTTTCTTT. The chain couples TRBV28 to TRBJ1-1, with TRBD1 matching 7 bases. Germline assignment: CDR1 MDHEN and CDR2 SYDVKM. The V segment lost 7 bases and the J segment 4 bases; nucleotides outside the gene matches: 9. CDR3 length: 14 amino acids.

CDR3 protein: CASSDIRAPLHF. The CDR3 DNA reads TGTGCCAGCAGTGATATCAGGGCCCCCCTCCACTTT. The rearrangement joins TRBV6-1 to TRBJ1-6; possible D gene TRBD1, 5 bases. This CDR3 contains 12 residues. V lost 3 bases to trimming and J lost 13 bases, with 10 bases between them. Germline V gene data show CDR1 as MNHNS and CDR2 as SASEGT.

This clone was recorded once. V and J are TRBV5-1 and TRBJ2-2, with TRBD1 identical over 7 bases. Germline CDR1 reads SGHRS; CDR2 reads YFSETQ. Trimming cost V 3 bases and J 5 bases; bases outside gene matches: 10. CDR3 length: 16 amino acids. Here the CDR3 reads CASSSDRAVVTGELFF. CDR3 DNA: TGCGCCAGCAGCTCCGACAGGGCGGTGGTAACCGGGGAGCTGTTTTTT. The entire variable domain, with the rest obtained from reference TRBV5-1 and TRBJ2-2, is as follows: KAGVTQTPRYLIKTRGQQVTLSCSPISGHRSVSWYQQTPGQGLQFLFEYFSETQRNKGNFPGRFSGRQFSNSRSEMNVSTLELGDSALYLCASSSDRAVVTGELFFGEGSRLTVL.